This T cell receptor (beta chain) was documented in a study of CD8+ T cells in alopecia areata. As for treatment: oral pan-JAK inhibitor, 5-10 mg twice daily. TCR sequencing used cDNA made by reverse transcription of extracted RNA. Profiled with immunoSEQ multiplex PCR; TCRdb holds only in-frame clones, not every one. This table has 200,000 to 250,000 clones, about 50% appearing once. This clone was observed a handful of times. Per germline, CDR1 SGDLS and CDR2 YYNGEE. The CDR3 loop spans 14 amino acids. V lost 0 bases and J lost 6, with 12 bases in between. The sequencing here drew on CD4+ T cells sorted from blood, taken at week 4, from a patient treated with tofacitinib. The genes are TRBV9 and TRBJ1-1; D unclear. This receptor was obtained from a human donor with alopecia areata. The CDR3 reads CASSVGPGRAEAFF. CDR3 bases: TGTGCCAGCAGCGTAGGTCCCGGGAGGGCTGAAGCTTTCTTT. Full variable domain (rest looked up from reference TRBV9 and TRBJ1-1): DSGVTQTPKHLITATGQRVTLRCSPRSGDLSVYWYQQSLDQGLQFLIQYYNGEERAKGNILERFSAQQFPDLHSELNLSSLELGDSALYFCASSVGPGRAEAFFGQGTRLTVV.